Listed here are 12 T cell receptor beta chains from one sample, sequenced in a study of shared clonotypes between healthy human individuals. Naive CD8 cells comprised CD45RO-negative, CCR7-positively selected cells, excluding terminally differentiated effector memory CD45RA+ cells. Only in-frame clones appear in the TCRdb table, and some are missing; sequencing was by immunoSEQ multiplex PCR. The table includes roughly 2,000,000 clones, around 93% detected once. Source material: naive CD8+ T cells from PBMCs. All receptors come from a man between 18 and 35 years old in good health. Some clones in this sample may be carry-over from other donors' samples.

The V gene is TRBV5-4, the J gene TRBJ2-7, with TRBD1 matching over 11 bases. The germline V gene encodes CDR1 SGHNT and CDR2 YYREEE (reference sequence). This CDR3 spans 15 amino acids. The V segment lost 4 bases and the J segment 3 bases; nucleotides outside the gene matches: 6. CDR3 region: CASSLRTGGFYEQYF. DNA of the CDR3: TGTGCCAGCAGCCTCCGGACAGGGGGCTTCTACGAGCAGTACTTC.

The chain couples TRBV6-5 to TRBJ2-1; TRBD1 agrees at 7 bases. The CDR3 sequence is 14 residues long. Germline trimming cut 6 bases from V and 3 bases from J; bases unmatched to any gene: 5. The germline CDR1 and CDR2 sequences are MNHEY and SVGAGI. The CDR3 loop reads CASSHRGGYNEQFF. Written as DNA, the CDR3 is TGTGCCAGCAGCCACAGGGGCGGCTACAATGAGCAGTTCTTC.

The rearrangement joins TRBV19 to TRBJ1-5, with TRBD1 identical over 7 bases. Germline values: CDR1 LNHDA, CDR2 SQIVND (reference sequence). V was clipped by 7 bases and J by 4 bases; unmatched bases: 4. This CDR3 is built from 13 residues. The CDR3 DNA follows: TGTGCCAGTACTGACAGGGAGAATCAGCCCCAGCATTTT. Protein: CASTDRENQPQHF.

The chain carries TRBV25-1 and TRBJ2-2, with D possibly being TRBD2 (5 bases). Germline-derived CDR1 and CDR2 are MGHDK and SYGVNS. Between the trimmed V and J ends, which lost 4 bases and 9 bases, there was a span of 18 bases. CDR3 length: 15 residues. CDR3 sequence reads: CASSGLRGESWELFF. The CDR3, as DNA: TGTGCCAGCAGTGGCCTCCGTGGGGAGTCGTGGGAGCTGTTTTTT.

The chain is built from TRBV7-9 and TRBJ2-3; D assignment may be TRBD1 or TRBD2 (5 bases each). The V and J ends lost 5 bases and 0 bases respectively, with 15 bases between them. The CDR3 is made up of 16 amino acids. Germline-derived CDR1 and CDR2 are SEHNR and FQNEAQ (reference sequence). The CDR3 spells CASSPRGASSTDTQYF. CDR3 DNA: TGTGCCAGCAGCCCCCGAGGGGCATCTAGCACAGATACGCAGTATTTT.

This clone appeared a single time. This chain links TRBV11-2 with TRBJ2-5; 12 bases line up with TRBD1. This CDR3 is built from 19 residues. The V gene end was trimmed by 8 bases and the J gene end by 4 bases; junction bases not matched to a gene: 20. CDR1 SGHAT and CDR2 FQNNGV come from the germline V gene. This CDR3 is CASYSAMGTGGKVGETQYF. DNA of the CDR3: TGTGCCAGCTACTCCGCCATGGGGACAGGGGGCAAGGTTGGAGAGACCCAGTACTTC.

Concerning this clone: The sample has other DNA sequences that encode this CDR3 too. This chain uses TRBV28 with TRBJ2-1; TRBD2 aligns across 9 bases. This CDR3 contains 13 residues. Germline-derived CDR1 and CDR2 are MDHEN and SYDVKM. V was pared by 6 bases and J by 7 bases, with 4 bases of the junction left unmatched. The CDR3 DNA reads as TGTGCCAGCAGCCCCGGACTAGCGAATGAGCAGTTCTTC. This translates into CASSPGLANEQFF.

The CDR3 is CAIAGDSYEQYF. DNA for the CDR3: TGTGCCATTGCAGGGGACTCCTACGAGCAGTACTTC. The J gene is TRBJ2-7, the V gene TRBV10-3; tentative D call: TRBD1 (6 bases). The ends were cut back, 9 bases at V and 0 bases at J, with 9 bases in the middle. The CDR3 contains 12 residues. Per germline, CDR1 ENHRY and CDR2 SYGVKD.

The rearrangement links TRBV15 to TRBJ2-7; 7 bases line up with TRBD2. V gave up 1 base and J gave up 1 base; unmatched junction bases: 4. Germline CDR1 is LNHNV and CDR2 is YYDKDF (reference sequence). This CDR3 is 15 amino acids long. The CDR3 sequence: CATSRGEAGSYEQYF. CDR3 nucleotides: TGTGCCACCAGCAGAGGAGAAGCGGGATCCTACGAGCAGTACTTC. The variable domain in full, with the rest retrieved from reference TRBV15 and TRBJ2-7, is DAMVIQNPRYQVTQFGKPVTLSCSQTLNHNVMYWYQQKSSQAPKLLFHYYDKDFNNEADTPDNFQSRRPNTSFCFLDIRSPGLGDTAMYLCATSRGEAGSYEQYFGPGTRLTVT.

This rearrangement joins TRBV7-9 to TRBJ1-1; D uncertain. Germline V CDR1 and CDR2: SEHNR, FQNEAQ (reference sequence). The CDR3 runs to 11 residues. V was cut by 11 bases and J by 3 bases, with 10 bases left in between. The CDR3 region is CALEADTEAFF. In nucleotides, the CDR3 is TGTGCCTTGGAGGCGGACACTGAAGCTTTCTTT.

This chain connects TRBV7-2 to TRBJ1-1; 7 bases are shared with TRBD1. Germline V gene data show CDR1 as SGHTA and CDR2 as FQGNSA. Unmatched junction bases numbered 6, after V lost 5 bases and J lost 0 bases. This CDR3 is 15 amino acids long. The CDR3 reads CASSLQGLMNTEAFF. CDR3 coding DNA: TGTGCCAGCAGCCTACAGGGGCTTATGAACACTGAAGCTTTCTTT.

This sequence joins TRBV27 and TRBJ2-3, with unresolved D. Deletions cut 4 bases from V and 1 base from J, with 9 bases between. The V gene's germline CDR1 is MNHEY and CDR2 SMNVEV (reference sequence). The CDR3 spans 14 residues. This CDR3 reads CASSYYKGTDTQYF. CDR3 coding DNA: TGTGCCAGCAGTTATTATAAGGGCACAGATACGCAGTATTTT.